A single sample gave rise to the 22 T cell receptor beta chains below, sequenced in a study of cytomegalovirus exposure and HLA in healthy donors. Sequencing used immunoSEQ multiplex PCR; TCRdb keeps in-frame clones, though not all of them. The sample carries about 48,000 clones, about nine tenths recorded once. Sequencing was performed on PBMCs. The receptors stem from a woman in her 30s in good health and CMV-seronegative.

The chain uses TRBV19 and TRBJ1-4, with D possibly TRBD1 on 6 matching bases. Trimming shortened V by 8 bases and J by 3 bases, and 13 bases separated the two germline ends. Germline CDR1 reads LNHDA; CDR2 reads SQIVND (reference sequence). The CDR3 totals 14 residues. The CDR3 sequence is CASGNRAPNEKLFF. The DNA for the CDR3 is TGTGCCAGTGGAAACAGGGCGCCTAATGAAAAACTGTTTTTT.

This rearrangement joins TRBV27 to TRBJ2-7; 12 nucleotides match TRBD2. Germline values: CDR1 MNHEY, CDR2 SMNVEV (reference sequence). The V segment lost 4 bases and the J segment 1 base; nucleotides outside the gene matches: 2. The CDR3 spans 15 residues. DNA for the CDR3: TGTGCCAGCAGTTACGGGACTAGCGGGTCCTACGAGCAGTACTTC. The encoded protein is CASSYGTSGSYEQYF.

The V gene is TRBV7-8, the J gene TRBJ1-2; D is unresolved. V was clipped by 2 bases and J by 1 base, with 8 bases between them. The CDR3 consists of 14 residues. Germline V gives CDR1 SGHVS, CDR2 FQNEAQ. CDR3: CASSLTSSNYGYTF. In nucleotides, the CDR3 is TGTGCCAGCAGCTTAACATCAAGTAACTATGGCTACACCTTC.

The chain recombines TRBV29-1 with TRBJ1-4; no firm D call. The CDR3 runs 12 residues. V lost 5 bases and J lost 8, with 12 bases in between. The V gene's germline CDR1 is SQVTM and CDR2 ANQGSEA. CDR3 protein: CSVRGESEKLFF. CDR3 in DNA: TGCAGCGTTCGGGGTGAATCGGAAAAACTGTTTTTT.

This clone was seen only once. The rearrangement uses TRBV19 and TRBJ1-5, with TRBD1 matching 7 bases. CDR1 and CDR2 (germline): LNHDA, SQIVND (reference sequence). This CDR3 is 17 amino acids long. V shed 4 bases and J 4 bases; nucleotides not matched to a gene: 13. As DNA, the CDR3 is TGTGCCAGTAGTAAGGGGGAACGGGCCAGGGGGAATCAGCCCCAGCATTTT. Protein product: CASSKGERARGNQPQHF.

Here the CDR3 DNA reads TGTGCCAGCAGCTTAGAGAGCTCCTACAATGAGCAGTTCTTC. It translates to CASSLESSYNEQFF. The chain couples TRBV7-2 to TRBJ2-1; D gene unclear. Trimming took off 1 base at V and 0 bases at J, with 4 bases between the two ends. This CDR3 is built from 14 residues. Germline loops: CDR1 SGHTA, CDR2 FQGNSA.

The chain combines TRBV28 with TRBJ2-1; 8 bases map to TRBD1. The V gene end was trimmed by 5 bases and the J gene end by 13 bases; junction bases not matched to a gene: 13. The germline gives CDR1 MDHEN, CDR2 SYDVKM. This CDR3 is 14 amino acids long. In DNA form, the CDR3 reads TGTGCCAGCAGTGGACGACAGGGGCCGACGAAACAGTTCTTC. Amino acid sequence: CASSGRQGPTKQFF.

This chain connects TRBV11-2 to TRBJ1-1; no definite D call. Germline CDR1 reads SGHAT; CDR2 reads FQNNGV. CDR3 length equals 14 residues. V was clipped by 5 bases and J by 2 bases, with 12 bases between them. The CDR3: CASSPTGSNTEAFF. The CDR3 DNA reads TGTGCCAGCAGCCCGACGGGTTCAAACACTGAAGCTTTCTTT.

The chain is built from TRBV28 and TRBJ2-7; 12 bases are a match to TRBD1. The J segment lost 6 bases and the V segment lost 7 bases, leaving 10 bases of the junction unmatched. Germline V CDR1 and CDR2: MDHEN, SYDVKM. The CDR3 runs 15 residues. The CDR3 loop reads CASNQGGQGATEQYF. The CDR3 DNA reads TGTGCCAGCAATCAAGGGGGACAGGGGGCCACCGAGCAGTACTTC.

The rearrangement joins TRBV27 to TRBJ2-1, with TRBD2 matching over 9 bases. Germline lookup yields CDR1 MNHEY and CDR2 SMNVEV (reference sequence). This CDR3 is 19 amino acids long. The V gene end was trimmed by 6 bases and the J gene end by 6 bases; junction bases not matched to a gene: 21. CDR3 in DNA: TGTGCCAGCAGCCACCCCATGCGGGAGGGTCGTAGAGGGAGCAATGAGCAGTTCTTC. As protein: CASSHPMREGRRGSNEQFF.

V usage is TRBV7-3 and J usage is TRBJ2-1, with 7 bases identical to TRBD1. Germline V gene sequence: CDR1 SGHTA, CDR2 FQGTGA. V lost 5 bases to trimming and J lost 8 bases; unmatched junction nucleotides: 9. The CDR3 spans 14 residues. CDR3 in DNA: TGTGCCAGCAGCCGCGACAGGGACGGGGATGAGCAGTTCTTC. This codes for CASSRDRDGDEQFF.

CDR3 DNA: TGTGCCAGCAGGGCCGCCGAGGCGGGAGGGTTCTACGAGCAGTACTTC. Its protein is CASRAAEAGGFYEQYF. This rearrangement joins TRBV13 to TRBJ2-7; 9 nucleotides align to TRBD2. CDR1 and CDR2 from the germline V gene are PRHDT and FYEKMQ (reference sequence). J gave up 3 bases and V 6 bases, and 12 bases lay outside the gene matches. CDR3 size: 16 residues.

The J gene is TRBJ1-2, the V gene TRBV28; 7 positions match TRBD1. The V gene end was trimmed by 4 bases and the J gene end by 1 base; junction bases not matched to a gene: 9. Germline assignment: CDR1 MDHEN and CDR2 SYDVKM. CDR3 length: 16 residues. The CDR3 here is CASSSYNWTGNYGYTF. The CDR3 nucleotides read TGTGCCAGCAGTTCGTACAACTGGACAGGTAACTATGGCTACACCTTC.

This clone has just a few counts. This rearrangement joins TRBV6-5 to TRBJ1-2; D uncertain. The CDR3 is made up of 14 amino acids. Trimming took off 3 bases at V and 4 bases at J, with 12 bases between the two ends. Germline CDR1 MNHEY, CDR2 SVGAGI. The CDR3 DNA sequence: TGTGCCAGCAGTTATGACGGGTGGAGCTATGGCTACACCTTC. It translates to CASSYDGWSYGYTF.

J is TRBJ2-3 and V is TRBV4-3; possible D gene TRBD2, 6 bases. This CDR3 comprises 15 residues. The V gene lost 5 bases and the J gene lost 1 base, with 13 bases spanning the gap. CDR1 and CDR2 (germline): LGHNA, YSLEER. Here the CDR3 DNA reads TGCGCCAGCAGCTTCGGGGGAAGCGGCACAGATACGCAGTATTTT. This codes for CASSFGGSGTDTQYF.

The J gene is TRBJ2-6, the V gene TRBV19; D is perhaps TRBD1 (6 bases). The CDR3 extends over 15 amino acids. The germline V and J ends were trimmed by 8 bases and 2 bases, with 13 bases remaining between them. Germline-derived CDR1 and CDR2 are LNHDA and SQIVND (reference sequence). This chain's CDR3 is CASADRSTGANVLTF. The CDR3 bases are TGTGCCAGTGCTGACAGGTCTACTGGGGCCAACGTCCTGACTTTC.

This chain joins TRBV7-2 and TRBJ1-1; 9 bases are shared with TRBD1. The germline CDR1 and CDR2 sequences are SGHTA and FQGNSA. The CDR3 consists of 14 residues. The J segment lost 5 bases and the V segment lost 5 bases, leaving 6 bases of the junction unmatched. CDR3 protein: CASSPTGGGTEAFF. CDR3 in DNA: TGTGCCAGCAGCCCGACAGGGGGTGGGACTGAAGCTTTCTTT.

V is TRBV6-6 and J is TRBJ1-1, with D maybe TRBD1 (6 bases). The CDR3 totals 13 residues. Trimming left V 8 bases short and J 1 base short, with 11 bases between. Germline V lookup: CDR1 MNHNY, CDR2 SVGAGI (reference sequence). CDR3 protein: CASRPGQNTEAFF. The CDR3, as DNA: TGTGCCAGCCGGCCGGGACAGAACACTGAAGCTTTCTTT.

The chain links TRBV14 to TRBJ1-4; TRBD1 matches 9 bases. This CDR3 has 18 residues. The germline V gene has CDR1 SGHDN and CDR2 FVKESK. V shed 0 bases, J shed 2 bases, and the junction held 7 bases outside the gene matches. This chain's CDR3 is CASSQDDRGYKTNEKLFF. The CDR3 bases are TGTGCCAGCAGCCAAGACGACAGGGGGTACAAGACTAATGAAAAACTGTTTTTT.

This chain links TRBV9 with TRBJ2-7; 13 bases match TRBD2. Germline CDR1 reads SGDLS; CDR2 reads YYNGEE. Trimming removed 0 bases from V and 2 bases from J; junction bases left unmatched: 8. The CDR3 covers 18 residues. In DNA form, the CDR3 reads TGTGCCAGCAGCGTAGGGACTAGCGGGAGTCTTTCCCCCTACGAGCAGTACTTC. This encodes CASSVGTSGSLSPYEQYF. The full variable domain, completed using reference TRBV9 and TRBJ2-7, is DSGVTQTPKHLITATGQRVTLRCSPRSGDLSVYWYQQSLDQGLQFLIQYYNGEERAKGNILERFSAQQFPDLHSELNLSSLELGDSALYFCASSVGTSGSLSPYEQYFGPGTRLTVT.

This sequence joins TRBV27 and TRBJ1-4; 7 bases align to TRBD1. Germline trimming cut 5 bases from V and 2 bases from J; bases unmatched to any gene: 14. This CDR3 has 18 residues. Germline V lookup: CDR1 MNHEY, CDR2 SMNVEV (reference sequence). In DNA form, the CDR3 reads TGTGCCAGCAGTCAAAGACAGGGCCCAGGTTGGACTAATGAAAAACTGTTTTTT. It translates to CASSQRQGPGWTNEKLFF.

The chain combines TRBV28 with TRBJ2-3, with 8 bases lining up with TRBD2. Trimming cost V 8 bases and J 5 bases; bases outside gene matches: 9. Germline loops: CDR1 MDHEN, CDR2 SYDVKM. This CDR3 comprises 14 residues. The CDR3 DNA reads as TGTGCCAGCGCTGGCGGGGGGCGCCTAGATACGCAGTATTTT. It encodes CASAGGGRLDTQYF.